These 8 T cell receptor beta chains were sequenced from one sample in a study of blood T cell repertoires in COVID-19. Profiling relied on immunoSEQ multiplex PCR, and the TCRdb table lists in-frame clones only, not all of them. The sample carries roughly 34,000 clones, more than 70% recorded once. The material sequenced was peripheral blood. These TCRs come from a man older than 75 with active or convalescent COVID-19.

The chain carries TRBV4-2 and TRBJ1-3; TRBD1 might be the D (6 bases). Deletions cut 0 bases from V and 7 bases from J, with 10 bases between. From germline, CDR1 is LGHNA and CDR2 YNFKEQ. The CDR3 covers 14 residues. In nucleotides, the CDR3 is TGTGCCAGCAGCCAAGAGGGGGCTTGGAACACCATATATTTT. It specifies CASSQEGAWNTIYF.

The chain's CDR3 is CSAAPPRQGITDTQYF. The DNA of the CDR3 is TGCAGCGCTGCCCCACCACGACAGGGTATAACAGATACGCAGTATTTT. The chain joins TRBV29-1 to TRBJ2-3, with TRBD1 identical over 7 bases. The CDR3 sequence is 16 residues long. The germline CDR1 and CDR2 sequences are SQVTM and ANQGSEA. V dropped 7 bases and J dropped 3; count of bases not matched to a gene: 16.

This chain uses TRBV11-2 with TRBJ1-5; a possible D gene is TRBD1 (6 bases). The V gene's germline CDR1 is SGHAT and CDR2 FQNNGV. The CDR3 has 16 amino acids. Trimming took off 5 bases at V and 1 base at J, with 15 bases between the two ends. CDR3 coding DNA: TGTGCCAGCAGCAAGGGACACACAGGGAGCAATCAGCCCCAGCATTTT. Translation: CASSKGHTGSNQPQHF. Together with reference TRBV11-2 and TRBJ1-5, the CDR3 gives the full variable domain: EAGVAQSPRYKIIEKRQSVAFWCNPISGHATLYWYQQILGQGPKLLIQFQNNGVVDDSQLPKDRFSAERLKGVDSTLKIQPAKLEDSAVYLCASSKGHTGSNQPQHFGDGTRLSIL.

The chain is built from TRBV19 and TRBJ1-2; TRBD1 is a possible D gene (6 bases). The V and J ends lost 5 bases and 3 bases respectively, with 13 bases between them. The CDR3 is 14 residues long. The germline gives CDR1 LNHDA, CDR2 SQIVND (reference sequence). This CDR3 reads CASSSTGTYYGYTF. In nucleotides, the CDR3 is TGTGCCAGTAGTTCAACAGGGACCTACTATGGCTACACCTTC.

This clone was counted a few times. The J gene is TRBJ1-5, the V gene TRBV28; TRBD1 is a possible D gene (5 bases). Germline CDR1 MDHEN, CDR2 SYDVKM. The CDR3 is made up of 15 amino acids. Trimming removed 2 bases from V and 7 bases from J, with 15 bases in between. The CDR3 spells CASSLSEFGGQPQHF. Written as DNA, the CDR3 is TGTGCCAGCAGTTTAAGTGAATTCGGGGGACAGCCCCAGCATTTT.

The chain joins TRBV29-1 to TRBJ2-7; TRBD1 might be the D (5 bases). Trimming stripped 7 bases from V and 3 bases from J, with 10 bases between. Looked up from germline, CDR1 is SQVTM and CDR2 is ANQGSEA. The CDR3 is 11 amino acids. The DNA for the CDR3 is TGCAGCGGTGGAGACAGCTACGAGCAGTACTTC. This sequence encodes CSGGDSYEQYF.

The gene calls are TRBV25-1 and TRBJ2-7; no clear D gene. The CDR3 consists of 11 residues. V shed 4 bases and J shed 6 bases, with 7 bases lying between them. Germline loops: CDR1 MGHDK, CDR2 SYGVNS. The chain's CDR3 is CASSAWSEQYF. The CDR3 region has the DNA TGTGCCAGCAGTGCATGGAGCGAGCAGTACTTC.

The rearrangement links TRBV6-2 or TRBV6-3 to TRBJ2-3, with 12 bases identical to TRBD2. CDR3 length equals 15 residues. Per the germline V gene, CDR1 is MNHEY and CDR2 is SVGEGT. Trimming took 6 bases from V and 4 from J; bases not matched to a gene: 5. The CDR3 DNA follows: TGTGCCAGCAGCGACGGACTAGCGGGACCAGATACGCAGTATTTT. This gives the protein CASSDGLAGPDTQYF.